This T cell receptor beta chain was obtained from a study of T cells expressing NK-cell markers. In the study overall: Sorted CD3+CD56-NKG2C+, CD3+CD56+NKG2C- and CD3+CD56+NKG2C+ T cells were the source of the TCR beta repertoires. Study outcomes and limitations: These clonotypes additionally ranked first within the CD3+CD56-NKG2C+ fraction of a handful of donors.

Looked up from germline, CDR1 is SGHAT and CDR2 is FQNNGV. The CDR3 covers 15 residues. Remarks on this clonotype: The target antigen is unknown.

It was by 5'RACE template switching with UMIs that TCR beta cDNA was made. Reprocessing the 5' RACE reads, TCRdb reports a single entry for every CDR3 protein and omits DNA. This sample's clone table lists about 260,000 distinct CDR3 sequences. The clonotype comes from a man younger than 30 in good health. The sequencing sample was made of blood T cells: a sorted CD56 or NKG2C T cell subset, CD4+ or CD8+ T cells, or bulk PBMC T cells (not recorded which). The chain combines TRBV11-2 with TRBJ2-3; TCRdb calls TRBD2, which cannot be checked without DNA. The CDR3 reads CASSLREGSTDTQYF.